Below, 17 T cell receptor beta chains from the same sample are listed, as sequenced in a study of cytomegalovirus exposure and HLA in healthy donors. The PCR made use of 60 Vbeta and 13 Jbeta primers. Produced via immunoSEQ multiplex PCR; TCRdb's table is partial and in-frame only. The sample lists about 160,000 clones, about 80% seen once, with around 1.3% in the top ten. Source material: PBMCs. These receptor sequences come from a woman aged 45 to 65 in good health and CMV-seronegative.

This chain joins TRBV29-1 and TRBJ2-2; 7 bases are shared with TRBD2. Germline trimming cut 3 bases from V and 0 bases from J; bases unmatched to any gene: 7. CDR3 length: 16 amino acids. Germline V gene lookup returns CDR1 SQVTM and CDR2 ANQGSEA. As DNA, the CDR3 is TGCAGCGTTGATAGGGAGGGCAGCTCGAACACCGGGGAGCTGTTTTTT. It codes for CSVDREGSSNTGELFF.

CDR3 coding DNA: TGTGCCAGCAGTGGGGGACACCCCAATCAGCCCCAGCATTTT. This codes for CASSGGHPNQPQHF. The chain couples TRBV6-1 to TRBJ1-5, with D perhaps TRBD1 (6 bases). The CDR3 runs to 14 residues. Germline CDR1 and CDR2: MNHNS and SASEGT. V was trimmed by 4 bases and J by 3 bases, leaving 10 bases between them.

The CDR3 protein is CASSEHQGYDGYTF. The CDR3 DNA reads TGTGCCAGCAGTGAACACCAGGGATATGATGGCTACACCTTC. This sequence joins TRBV6-1 and TRBJ1-2, with D tentatively TRBD1 (5 bases). V was pared by 2 bases and J by 6 bases, with 13 bases between. This CDR3 has 14 residues. Germline V gene sequence: CDR1 MNHNS, CDR2 SASEGT.

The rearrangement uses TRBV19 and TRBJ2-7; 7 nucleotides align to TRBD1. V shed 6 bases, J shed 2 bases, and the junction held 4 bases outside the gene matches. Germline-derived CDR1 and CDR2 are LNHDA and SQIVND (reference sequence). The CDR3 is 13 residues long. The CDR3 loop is CASRDRNTYEQYF. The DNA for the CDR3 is TGTGCCAGTAGGGACAGGAATACCTACGAGCAGTACTTC.

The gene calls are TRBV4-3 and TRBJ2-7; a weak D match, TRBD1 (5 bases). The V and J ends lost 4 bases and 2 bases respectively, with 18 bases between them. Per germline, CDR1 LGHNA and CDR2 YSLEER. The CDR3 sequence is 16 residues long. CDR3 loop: CASSRGRQSQTYEQYF. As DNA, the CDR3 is TGCGCCAGCAGCCGAGGCCGACAGTCTCAAACCTACGAGCAGTACTTC.

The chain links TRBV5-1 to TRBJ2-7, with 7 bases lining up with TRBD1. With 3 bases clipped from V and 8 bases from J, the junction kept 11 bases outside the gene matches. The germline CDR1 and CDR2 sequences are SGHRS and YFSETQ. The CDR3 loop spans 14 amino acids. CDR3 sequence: CASSSSTGLSQQYF. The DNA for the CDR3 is TGCGCCAGCAGCTCCTCGACAGGGCTTTCTCAGCAGTACTTC.

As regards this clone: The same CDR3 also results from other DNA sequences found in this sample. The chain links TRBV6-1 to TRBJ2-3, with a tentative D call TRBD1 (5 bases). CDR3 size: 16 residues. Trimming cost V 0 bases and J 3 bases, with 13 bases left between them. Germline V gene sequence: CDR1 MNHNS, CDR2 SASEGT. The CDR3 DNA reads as TGTGCCAGCAGTGAAGCTTCGAGTAGGGGTACAGATACGCAGTATTTT. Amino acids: CASSEASSRGTDTQYF.

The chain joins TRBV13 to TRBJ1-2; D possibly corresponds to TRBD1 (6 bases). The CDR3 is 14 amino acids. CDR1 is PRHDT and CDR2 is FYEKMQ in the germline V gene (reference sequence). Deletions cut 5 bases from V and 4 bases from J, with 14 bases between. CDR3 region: CASSPNRVSYGYTF. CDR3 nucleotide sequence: TGTGCCAGCAGCCCCAACAGGGTTAGCTATGGCTACACCTTC.

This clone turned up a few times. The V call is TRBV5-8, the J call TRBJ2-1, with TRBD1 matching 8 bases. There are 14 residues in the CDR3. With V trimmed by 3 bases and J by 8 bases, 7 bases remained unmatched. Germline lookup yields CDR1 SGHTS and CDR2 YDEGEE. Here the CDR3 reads CASSSTGDFDEQFF. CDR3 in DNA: TGTGCCAGCAGCTCGACAGGGGATTTCGATGAGCAGTTCTTC.

CDR3 region: CASSLGSLGSQETQYF. The CDR3 nucleotides read TGCGCCAGCAGCTTGGGCTCTCTAGGAAGTCAAGAGACCCAGTACTTC. The V call is TRBV5-1, the J call TRBJ2-5, with D unresolved. V lost 0 bases and J lost 2, with 14 bases in between. This CDR3 region has 16 residues. Looked up from germline, CDR1 is SGHRS and CDR2 is YFSETQ.

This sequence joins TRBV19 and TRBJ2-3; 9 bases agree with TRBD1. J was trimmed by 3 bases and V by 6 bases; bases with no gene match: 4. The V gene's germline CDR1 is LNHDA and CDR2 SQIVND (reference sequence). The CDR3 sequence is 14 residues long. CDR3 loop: CASREGQGTDTQYF. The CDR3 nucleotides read TGTGCCAGTAGGGAAGGACAGGGGACAGATACGCAGTATTTT. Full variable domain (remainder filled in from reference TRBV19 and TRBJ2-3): DGGITQSPKYLFRKEGQNVTLSCEQNLNHDAMYWYRQDPGQGLRLIYYSQIVNDFQKGDIAEGYSVSREKKESFPLTVTSAQKNPTAFYLCASREGQGTDTQYFGPGTRLTVL.

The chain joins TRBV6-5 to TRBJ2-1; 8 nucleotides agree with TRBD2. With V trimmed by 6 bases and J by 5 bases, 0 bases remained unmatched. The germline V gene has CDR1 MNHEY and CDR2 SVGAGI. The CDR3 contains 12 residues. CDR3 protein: CASRREDNEQFF. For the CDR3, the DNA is TGTGCCAGCAGGCGGGAGGACAATGAGCAGTTCTTC.

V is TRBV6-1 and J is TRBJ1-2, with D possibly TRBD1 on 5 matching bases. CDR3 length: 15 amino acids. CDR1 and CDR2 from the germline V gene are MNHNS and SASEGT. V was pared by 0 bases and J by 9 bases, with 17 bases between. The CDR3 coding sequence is TGTGCCAGCAGTGAAGCGCTCTGGGGCACAAGGAGCTACACCTTC. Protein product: CASSEALWGTRSYTF.

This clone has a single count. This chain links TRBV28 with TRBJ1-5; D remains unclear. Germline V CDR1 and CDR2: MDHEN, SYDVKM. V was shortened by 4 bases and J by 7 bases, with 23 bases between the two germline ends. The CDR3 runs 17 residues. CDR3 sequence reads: CASSSAGRTGVRQPQHF. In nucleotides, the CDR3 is TGTGCCAGCAGTTCTGCGGGAAGGACCGGAGTGAGGCAGCCCCAGCATTTT. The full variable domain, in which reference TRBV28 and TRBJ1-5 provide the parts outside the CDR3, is DVKVTQSSRYLVKRTGEKVFLECVQDMDHENMFWYRQDPGLGLRLIYFSYDVKMKEKGDIPEGYSVSREKKERFSLILESASTNQTSMYLCASSSAGRTGVRQPQHFGDGTRLSIL.

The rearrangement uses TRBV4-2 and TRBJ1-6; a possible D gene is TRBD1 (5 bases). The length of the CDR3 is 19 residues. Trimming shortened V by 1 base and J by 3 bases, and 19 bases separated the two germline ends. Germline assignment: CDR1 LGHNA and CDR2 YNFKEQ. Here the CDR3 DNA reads TGTGCCAGCAGCCAAGTCGGGGGTGAGGGAGGCTACTATAATTCACCCCTCCACTTT. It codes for CASSQVGGEGGYYNSPLHF.

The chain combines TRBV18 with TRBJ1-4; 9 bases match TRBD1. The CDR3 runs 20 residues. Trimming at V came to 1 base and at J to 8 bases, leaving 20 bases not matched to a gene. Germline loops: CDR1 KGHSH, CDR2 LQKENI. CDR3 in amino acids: CASSPRLPGQGFSLGEKLFF. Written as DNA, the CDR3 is TGTGCCAGCTCACCACGGCTCCCGGGACAGGGTTTCTCCCTTGGGGAAAAACTGTTTTTT.

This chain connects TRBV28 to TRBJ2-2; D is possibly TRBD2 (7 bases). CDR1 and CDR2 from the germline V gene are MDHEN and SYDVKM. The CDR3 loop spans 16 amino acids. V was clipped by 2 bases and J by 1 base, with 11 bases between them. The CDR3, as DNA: TGTGCCAGCAGTTTACCCGGGGGGCTGAACACCGGGGAGCTGTTTTTT. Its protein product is CASSLPGGLNTGELFF. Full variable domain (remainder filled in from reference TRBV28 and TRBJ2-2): DVKVTQSSRYLVKRTGEKVFLECVQDMDHENMFWYRQDPGLGLRLIYFSYDVKMKEKGDIPEGYSVSREKKERFSLILESASTNQTSMYLCASSLPGGLNTGELFFGEGSRLTVL.